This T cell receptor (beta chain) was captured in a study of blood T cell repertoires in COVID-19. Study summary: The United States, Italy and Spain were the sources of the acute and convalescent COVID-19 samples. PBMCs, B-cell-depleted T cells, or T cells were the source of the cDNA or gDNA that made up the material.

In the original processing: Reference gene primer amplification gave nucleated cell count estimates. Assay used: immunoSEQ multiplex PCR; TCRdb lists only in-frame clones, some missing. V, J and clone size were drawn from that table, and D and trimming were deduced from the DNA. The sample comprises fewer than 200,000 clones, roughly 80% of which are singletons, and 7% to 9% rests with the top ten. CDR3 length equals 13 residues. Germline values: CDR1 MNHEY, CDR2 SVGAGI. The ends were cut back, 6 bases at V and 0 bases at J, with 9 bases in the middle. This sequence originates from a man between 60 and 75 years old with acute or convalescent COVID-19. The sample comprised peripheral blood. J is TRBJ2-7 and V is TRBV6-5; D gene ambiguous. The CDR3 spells CASRFDFSYEQYF. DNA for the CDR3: TGTGCCAGCAGGTTTGACTTCTCCTACGAGCAGTACTTC.